Sequencing of this T cell receptor beta chain was carried out in a study of blood T cell repertoires in COVID-19. Study background: From the United States, Italy and Spain came samples of acute and convalescent COVID-19. T cells, B-cell-depleted T cells, or PBMCs provided the cDNA or gDNA that served as material.

Participants spanned ages about 18 to 89 years and resided in about two dozen US areas. Cohort 3 recovery required two negative PCRs, clearance, or symptom resolution. Assay used: immunoSEQ multiplex PCR; TCRdb lists only in-frame clones, some missing. The sample carries approximately 300,000 clones, around 87% recorded once. The specimen was PBMCs or T cells enriched from blood (not recorded which). The origin of this receptor is a woman aged 30 to 39 who had recovered from COVID-19.

The chain's CDR3 is CASSQVAGYNEKLFF. CDR3 bases: TGCGCCAGCAGCCAAGTGGCAGGATATAATGAAAAACTGTTTTTT. The chain has TRBV4-1 and TRBJ1-4; D is undetermined. The germline gives CDR1 MGHRA, CDR2 YSYEKL. The CDR3 spans 15 residues. V lost 1 base to trimming and J lost 4 bases, with 10 bases between them.